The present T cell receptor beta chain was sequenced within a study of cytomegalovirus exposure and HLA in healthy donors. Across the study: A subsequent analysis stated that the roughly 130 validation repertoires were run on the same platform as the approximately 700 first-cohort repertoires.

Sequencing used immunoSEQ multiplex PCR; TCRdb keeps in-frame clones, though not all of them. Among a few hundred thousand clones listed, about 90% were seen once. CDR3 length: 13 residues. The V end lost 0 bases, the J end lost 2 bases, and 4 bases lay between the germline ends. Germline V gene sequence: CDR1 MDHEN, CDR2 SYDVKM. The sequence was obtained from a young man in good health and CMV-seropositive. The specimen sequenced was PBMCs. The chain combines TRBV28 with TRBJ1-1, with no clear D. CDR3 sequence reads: CASSLWQNTEAFF. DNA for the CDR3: TGTGCCAGCAGTTTATGGCAAAACACTGAAGCTTTCTTT. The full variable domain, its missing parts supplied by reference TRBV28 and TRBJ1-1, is DVKVTQSSRYLVKRTGEKVFLECVQDMDHENMFWYRQDPGLGLRLIYFSYDVKMKEKGDIPEGYSVSREKKERFSLILESASTNQTSMYLCASSLWQNTEAFFGQGTRLTVV.